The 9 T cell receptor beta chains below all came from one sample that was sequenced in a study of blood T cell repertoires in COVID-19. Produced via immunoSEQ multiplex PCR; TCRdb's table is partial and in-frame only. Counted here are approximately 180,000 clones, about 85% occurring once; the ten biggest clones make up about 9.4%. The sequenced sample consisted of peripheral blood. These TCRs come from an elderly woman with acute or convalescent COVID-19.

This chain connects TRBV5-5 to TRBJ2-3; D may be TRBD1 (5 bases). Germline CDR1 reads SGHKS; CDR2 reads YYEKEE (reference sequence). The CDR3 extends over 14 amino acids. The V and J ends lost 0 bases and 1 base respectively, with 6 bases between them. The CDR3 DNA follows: TGTGCCAGCAGCTTGGTCAGGGGCACAGATACGCAGTATTTT. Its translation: CASSLVRGTDTQYF.

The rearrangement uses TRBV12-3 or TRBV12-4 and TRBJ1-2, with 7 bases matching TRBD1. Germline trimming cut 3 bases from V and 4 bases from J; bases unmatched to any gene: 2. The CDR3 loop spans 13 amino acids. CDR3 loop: CASSLGTVYGYTF. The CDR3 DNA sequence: TGTGCCAGCAGTTTGGGGACAGTCTATGGCTACACCTTC.

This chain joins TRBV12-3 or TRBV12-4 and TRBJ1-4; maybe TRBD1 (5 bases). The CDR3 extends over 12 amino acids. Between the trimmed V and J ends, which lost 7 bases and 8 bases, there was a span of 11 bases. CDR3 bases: TGTGCCAGCAATCGGGGGGGAGAAAAACTGTTTTTT. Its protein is CASNRGGEKLFF.

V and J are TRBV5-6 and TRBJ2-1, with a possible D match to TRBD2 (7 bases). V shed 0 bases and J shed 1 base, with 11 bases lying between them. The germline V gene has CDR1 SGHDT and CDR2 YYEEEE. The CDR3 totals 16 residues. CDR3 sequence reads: CASSLAGGVSYNEQFF. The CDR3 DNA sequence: TGTGCCAGCAGCTTGGCGGGGGGCGTATCCTACAATGAGCAGTTCTTC.

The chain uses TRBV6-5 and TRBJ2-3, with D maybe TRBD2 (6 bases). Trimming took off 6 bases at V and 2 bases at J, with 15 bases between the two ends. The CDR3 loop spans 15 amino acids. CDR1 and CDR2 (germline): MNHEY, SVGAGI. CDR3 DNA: TGTGCCAGCAGCGCGGAGGGCAGAGCCACAGATACGCAGTATTTT. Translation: CASSAEGRATDTQYF.

The CDR3 loop reads CASRDRDNSPLHF. The CDR3 coding sequence is TGCGCCAGCCGGGACAGGGACAATTCACCCCTCCACTTT. V is TRBV5-1 and J is TRBJ1-6; TRBD1 aligns across 9 bases. The V gene's germline CDR1 is SGHRS and CDR2 YFSETQ. This CDR3 comprises 13 residues. J gave up 7 bases and V 7 bases, and 3 bases lay outside the gene matches. Variable domain in full (rest from reference TRBV5-1 and TRBJ1-6): KAGVTQTPRYLIKTRGQQVTLSCSPISGHRSVSWYQQTPGQGLQFLFEYFSETQRNKGNFPGRFSGRQFSNSRSEMNVSTLELGDSALYLCASRDRDNSPLHFGNGTRLTVT.

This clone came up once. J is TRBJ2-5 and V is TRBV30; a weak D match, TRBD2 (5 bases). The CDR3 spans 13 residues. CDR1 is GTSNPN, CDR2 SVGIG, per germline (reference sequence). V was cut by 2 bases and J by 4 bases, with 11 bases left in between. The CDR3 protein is CAWSLGVGETQYF. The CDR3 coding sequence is TGTGCCTGGAGTCTCGGGGTGGGAGAGACCCAGTACTTC.

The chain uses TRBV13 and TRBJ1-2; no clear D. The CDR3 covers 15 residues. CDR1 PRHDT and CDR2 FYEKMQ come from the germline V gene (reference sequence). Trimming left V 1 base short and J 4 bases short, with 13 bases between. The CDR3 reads CASSLDASPGYGYTF. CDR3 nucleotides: TGTGCCAGCAGCTTAGACGCCTCCCCGGGCTATGGCTACACCTTC.

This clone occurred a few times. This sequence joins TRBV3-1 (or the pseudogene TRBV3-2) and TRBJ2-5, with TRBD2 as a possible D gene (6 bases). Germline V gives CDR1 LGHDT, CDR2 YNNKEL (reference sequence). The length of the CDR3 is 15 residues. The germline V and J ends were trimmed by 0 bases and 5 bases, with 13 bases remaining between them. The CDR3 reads CASSQDTGVRETQYF. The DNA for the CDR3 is TGTGCCAGCAGCCAAGATACGGGGGTTCGGGAGACCCAGTACTTC.